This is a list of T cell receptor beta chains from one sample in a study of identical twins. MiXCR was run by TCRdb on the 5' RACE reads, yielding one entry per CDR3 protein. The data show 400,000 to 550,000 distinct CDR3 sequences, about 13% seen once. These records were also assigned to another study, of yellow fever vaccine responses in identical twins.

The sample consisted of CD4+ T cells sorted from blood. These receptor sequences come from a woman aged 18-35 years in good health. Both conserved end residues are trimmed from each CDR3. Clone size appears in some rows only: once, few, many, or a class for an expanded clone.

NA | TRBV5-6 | ASSSLAVTYNEQF
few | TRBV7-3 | ASSLKSQNTGELF
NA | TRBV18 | ASSPLRTENEQF
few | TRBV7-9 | ASSPSSGGDTQY
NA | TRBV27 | ASRTGGAWGAGTDTQY
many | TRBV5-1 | ASSPVKGSQETQY
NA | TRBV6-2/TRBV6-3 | ASMSTAPDTQY
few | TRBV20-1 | SAPVGVSSSKEY
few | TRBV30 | AWTGGGGSYNEQF
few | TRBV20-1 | SSPMRASPSYEQY
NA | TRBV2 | ASSVGRGLTGANVLT
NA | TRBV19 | ASSSLSGRGETQY
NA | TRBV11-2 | ASSPSRGPPS
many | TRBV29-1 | SVEENSNQPQH
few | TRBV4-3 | ASSQDLPSSGELF
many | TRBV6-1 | ASSPSSPWGNYAGELF
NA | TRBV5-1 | ASSLFVGVDTQY
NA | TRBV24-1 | ATSESTSGFGRETQY
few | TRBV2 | ASTRGGTGNEKLF
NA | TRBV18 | ASSPPSGLGYYNEQF
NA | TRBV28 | ASGLSGGPLMQY
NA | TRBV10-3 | AISPFGQVEGYT
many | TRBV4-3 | ASSQGQGPHNEQF
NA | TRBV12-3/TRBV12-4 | ASSLGGHRYT
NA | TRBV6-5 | ASSSEGAVRETQY
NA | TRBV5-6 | ASSLGRGGAF
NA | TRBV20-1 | SARGAGKLF
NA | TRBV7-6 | ASSLTRQGPGVKLF
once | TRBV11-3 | VSSPIRQGHNSPLH
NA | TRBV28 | ASSWGRVSYEQY
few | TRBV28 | ASSSQAVRSIRCV
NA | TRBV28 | ASRPDRNTEAF
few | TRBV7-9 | ASSLVRVHEQF
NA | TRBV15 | ATSTTDRINYGYT
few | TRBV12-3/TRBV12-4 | ANSFGTTYEQY
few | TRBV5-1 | ASSLEGLADYNEQF
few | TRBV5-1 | ASSPPAGVNGYT
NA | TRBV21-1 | ASRQKTQH
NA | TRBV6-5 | ASSYDASGRSEQY
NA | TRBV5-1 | ASSPGGLAGLNEQF
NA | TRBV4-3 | ASSQVVARRNNEQF
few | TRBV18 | ASSRTESTEAF
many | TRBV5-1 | ASNGQGGTGELF
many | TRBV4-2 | ASSPRLAVGEETQY
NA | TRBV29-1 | SVESPGSRSEQF
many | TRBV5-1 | ASSSLGGSYEQY
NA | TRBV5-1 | ASSPMADTEAF
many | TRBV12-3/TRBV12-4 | ASSPSGRVKHEQF
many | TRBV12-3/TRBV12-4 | ASSLLDRELNEQF
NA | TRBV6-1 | ASRRDSGINEQF
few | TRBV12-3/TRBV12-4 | ASSSRARETQY
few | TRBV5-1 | ASTLENRGQEAF
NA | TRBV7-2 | ASSANGVLVNTQY
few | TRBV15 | ATSSGALNTDTQY
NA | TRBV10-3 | ATDPLGQASSYNEQF
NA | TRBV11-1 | ASSSLVDWGSNTGELF
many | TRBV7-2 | ASSYDVQGRGSYEQY